This T cell receptor (beta chain) was captured in a study of beta chain features in type 1 diabetes. The isolated RNA, all of it, was reverse transcribed, so expressed TCRB transcripts were what got sequenced. Only in-frame clones appear in the TCRdb table, and some are missing; sequencing was by immunoSEQ multiplex PCR. This sample has some 900,000 clones, with roughly a sixth found just once. V was pared by 4 bases and J by 7 bases, with 8 bases between. Germline V lookup: CDR1 SGDLS, CDR2 YYNGEE. The CDR3 spans 12 residues. In its sample, this clone was seen a few times. The TCR comes from a young woman in good health. The material sequenced was naive CD4+ T cells from blood. The rearrangement joins TRBV9 to TRBJ2-2, with D maybe TRBD1 (5 bases). The CDR3 bases are TGTGCCAGCAGCTTTACAGGCGGGGAGCTGTTTTTT. This encodes CASSFTGGELFF.